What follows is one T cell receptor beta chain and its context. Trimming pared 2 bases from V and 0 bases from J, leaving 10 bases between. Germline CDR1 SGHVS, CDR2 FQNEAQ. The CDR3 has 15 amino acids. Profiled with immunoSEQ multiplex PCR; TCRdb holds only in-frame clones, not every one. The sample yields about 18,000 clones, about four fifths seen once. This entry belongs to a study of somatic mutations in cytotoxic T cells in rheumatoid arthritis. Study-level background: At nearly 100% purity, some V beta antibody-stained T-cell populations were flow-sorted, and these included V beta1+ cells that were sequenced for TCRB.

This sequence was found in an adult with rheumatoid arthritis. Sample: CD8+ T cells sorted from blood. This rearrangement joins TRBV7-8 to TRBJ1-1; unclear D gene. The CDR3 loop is CASSLHGRLNTEAFF. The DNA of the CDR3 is TGTGCCAGCAGCTTACACGGCAGGCTGAACACTGAAGCTTTCTTT.